This paragraph reports one TCR beta chain. Its antigen remains undetermined. Base qualities are not recorded, but no much larger clone differs from it by a single base. The library was produced with PCR. TCRdb lists the instrument as NextSeq 500. Bulk TCR libraries were made following a previously described method, with the TCR primers given in Table S5. The Qiagen AllPrep DNA/RNA kit was used to purify total RNA. Reads from multiple sequencing runs of the same library were pooled before analysis. The study's processing was this. Reads were retained only if their TCR constant sequence matched exactly, and those retained reads were trimmed to 150 nt and grouped according to their 12-nt molecular barcodes. Reads in each barcode group were sub-clustered using a 15% Levenshtein threshold, and a quality-weighted consensus sequence was built for each RNA molecule. Non-functional sequences were filtered out, along with any lower-count sequence sitting one edit away from another sequence. Barcode sub-clusters with fewer than 20% of the maximum read count were removed, based on fitting two negative binomial distributions. TCRdb reprocessing: public reads trimmed at Q25 with fastp, clones called with MiXCR, in-frame beta chains kept. Each entry is one CDR3 protein sequence, shown with its most common DNA and genes. The V and J calls here are based on TCRdb, not the publication. The table for this sample lists over 85,000 distinct CDR3 sequences; roughly 23% of them were counted only once. 0.6% to 0.95% of the sample is taken by the ten largest.

This sample was included in a study of molecular identifiers for immune sequencing clone quantification (dated by TCRdb to 2016 to 2019). A note on the overall study: For a replicate experiment, RNA from around 20,000 or 100,000 naive CD8 T cells was divided into five aliquots, of which four were sequenced. This methods study benchmarked molecular-identifier clustering-based TCR repertoire sequencing (MIDCIRS) and TCR RNA copy counting, using CD8 T cells to do so. Broad study findings and their caveats: Highly expanded clone sizes could be underestimated if identical TCR molecules share a barcode. Naive libraries contained spiked-in Jurkat TCR RNA (10 copies' worth), which is not part of the donor repertoire. In CMV-specific effector cells, clones with more than 20 RNA copies accounted for over 99% of molecules, whereas in naive cells such clones accounted for under 1%. Modeling gave 3 to 3.5 recovered TCR RNA copies per cell versus roughly 10 by digital PCR, implying about 30% capture efficiency. Even against a background of 800,000 to 1,000,000 naive CD8 T cells, spiked-in Jurkat TCR RNA amounting to a single cell's worth was reported to be detectable. When barcode sub-clustering was not used, chimeric consensus sequences inflated TCR diversity, with chimeras reaching as high as 47%.

The CDR3, from cysteine to phenylalanine, totals 17 residues. Only the CDR3 DNA is retained, 51 bases long and in frame from the first base. V is cut back by 3 bases and J by 4 bases, with 12 bases in the junction unmatched. CDR1 MDHEN and CDR2 SYDVKM are derived from the germline V gene. Libraries of naive CD8 T cells were built from anywhere between about 20,000 and 1,000,000 sorted cells, with 10%, 30% or 50% of the purified RNA used. Naive CD8 T cells were FACS-sorted as CD8+CD4-CCR7+CD45RA+ on a BD FACSAria II into RLT Plus buffer. To test detection sensitivity, Jurkat RNA equal to around nine TCR copies was added to samples of 20,000-1,000,000 naive CD8 T cells. CD8 T cells were enriched using RosetteSep CD8+ T Cell Enrichment Cocktail and Ficoll-Paque, and the enriched cells then underwent ACK red cell lysis.

Sequencing was performed on naive CD8+ T cells from blood, with Jurkat cell RNA spiked in. The cell subset or site label, as the study defines it: FACS-sorted CD8+CD4-CCR7+CD45RA+ naive T cells. The receptor was isolated from a human donor in good health. Some libraries in this study had Jurkat cell RNA spiked in. This sequence uses TRBV28 and TRBJ2-1; TRBD1 fits 7 bases in the junction. CDR3 protein: CASSLMDRFGNYNEQFF. The DNA sequence reads TGTGCCAGCAGTTTGATGGACAGGTTTGGGAATTACAATGAGCAGTTCTTC.